The rows below give T cell receptor beta chains drawn from one sample of a study of identifying expanded T cells in peripheral blood. Clones were read by immunoSEQ multiplex PCR, and TCRdb kept only the in-frame ones, dropping some. The data show roughly 81,000 clones, with 84% seen just once and roughly a fifth held by the top ten. Sequencing was carried out using blood. The receptors originated from a person aged 18 to 70 in good health. Both conserved end residues are part of each CDR3. A D gene is named only where the DNA matches it firmly. Clone sizes are given selectively: once, few, many, or a class where the clone is expanded.

len: 15
abundance: -
d_gene: TRBD1
v_gene: TRBV28
j_gene: TRBJ1-4
CDR3nt: TGTGCCAGCAGTTCTCCAGGGGGGACTAATGAAAAACTGTTTTTT
CDR3aa: CASSSPGGTNEKLFF

len: 15
abundance: -
d_gene: TRBD1
v_gene: TRBV28
j_gene: TRBJ1-1
CDR3nt: TGTGCCAGCAGTTTATGGGGACAGAGGGACACTGAAGCTTTCTTT
CDR3aa: CASSLWGQRDTEAFF

len: 11
abundance: -
d_gene: -
v_gene: TRBV6-1
j_gene: TRBJ2-7
CDR3nt: TGTGCCAGCAAGTTAGGCGGGTTGTGGTACTTC
CDR3aa: CASKLGGLWYF

len: 17
abundance: -
d_gene: -
v_gene: TRBV5-1
j_gene: TRBJ2-2
CDR3nt: TGCGCCAGCACCTGGATGACGGGGTTCGCGAACACCGGGGAGCTGTTTTTT
CDR3aa: CASTWMTGFANTGELFF

len: 15
abundance: -
d_gene: -
v_gene: TRBV7-2
j_gene: TRBJ2-3
CDR3nt: TGTGCCAGCAGCTTAACGGGGGAGTTAGTGGATACGCAGTATTTT
CDR3aa: CASSLTGELVDTQYF

len: 12
abundance: -
d_gene: -
v_gene: TRBV7-2
j_gene: TRBJ1-4
CDR3nt: TGTGCCAGCAGCCGCGACAGTTTAAAACTGTTTTTT
CDR3aa: CASSRDSLKLFF

len: 16
abundance: -
d_gene: -
v_gene: TRBV13
j_gene: TRBJ2-1
CDR3nt: TGTGCCAGCAGCCTGGGAAGGGGAAGCTCCTACAATGAGCAGTTCTTC
CDR3aa: CASSLGRGSSYNEQFF

len: 13
abundance: -
d_gene: TRBD1
v_gene: TRBV11-2
j_gene: TRBJ1-2
CDR3nt: TGTGCCAGCAGTCAGGGACAGTTCTATGGCTACACCTTC
CDR3aa: CASSQGQFYGYTF

len: 16
abundance: -
d_gene: TRBD2
v_gene: TRBV7-6
j_gene: TRBJ2-1
CDR3nt: TGTGCCAGCAGCTTAGGGGAGCGGGAGGTTAACAATGAGCAGTTCTTC
CDR3aa: CASSLGEREVNNEQFF

len: 14
abundance: few
d_gene: -
v_gene: TRBV7-2
j_gene: TRBJ2-3
CDR3nt: TGTGCCAGCAGCACAGGGATTCACACAGATACGCAGTATTTT
CDR3aa: CASSTGIHTDTQYF

len: 13
abundance: many
d_gene: -
v_gene: TRBV5-1
j_gene: TRBJ1-4
CDR3nt: TGCGCCAGCGCTGAAAGGGGAAATGAAAAACTGTTTTTT
CDR3aa: CASAERGNEKLFF

len: 11
abundance: -
d_gene: -
v_gene: TRBV4-3
j_gene: TRBJ2-1
CDR3nt: TGCGCCAGCAGCCCGTATTATGAGCAGTTCTTC
CDR3aa: CASSPYYEQFF

len: 15
abundance: -
d_gene: TRBD2
v_gene: TRBV28
j_gene: TRBJ2-7
CDR3nt: TGTGCCAGCAGTGGACTTAGCGGGAGCTCCTACGAGCAGTACTTC
CDR3aa: CASSGLSGSSYEQYF

len: 16
abundance: -
d_gene: -
v_gene: TRBV28
j_gene: TRBJ2-7
CDR3nt: TGTGCCAGCAGTTTTAGGGGGGAGACGGTTAGCCACGAGCAGTACTTC
CDR3aa: CASSFRGETVSHEQYF

len: 15
abundance: -
d_gene: TRBD1
v_gene: TRBV6-6
j_gene: TRBJ2-3
CDR3nt: TGTGCCAGCAAGAGAGGGACAGGGAGTTTAGATACGCAGTATTTT
CDR3aa: CASKRGTGSLDTQYF

len: 16
abundance: -
d_gene: -
v_gene: TRBV28
j_gene: TRBJ1-5
CDR3nt: TGTGCCAGCAGTTCTAACAGGGAAGCGTCTTCCCAGCCCCAGCATTTT
CDR3aa: CASSSNREASSQPQHF

len: 14
abundance: -
d_gene: -
v_gene: TRBV7-6
j_gene: TRBJ2-1
CDR3nt: TGTGCCAGCAGCAACGGAGAGAGAAGCAATGAGCAGTTCTTC
CDR3aa: CASSNGERSNEQFF

len: 13
abundance: few
d_gene: -
v_gene: TRBV7-2
j_gene: TRBJ2-2
CDR3nt: TGTGCCAGCAGCTCGCGGACCGCCGGGGAGCTGTTTTTT
CDR3aa: CASSSRTAGELFF

len: 13
abundance: once
d_gene: -
v_gene: TRBV5-8
j_gene: TRBJ1-1
CDR3nt: TGTGCCAGCAGCTTGATGGAGAACACTGAAGCTTTCTTT
CDR3aa: CASSLMENTEAFF

len: 16
abundance: -
d_gene: -
v_gene: TRBV4-3
j_gene: TRBJ1-2
CDR3nt: TGCGCCAGCAGCCAAGATAGGGGGGGGATCGGCTATGGCTACACCTTC
CDR3aa: CASSQDRGGIGYGYTF

len: 14
abundance: -
d_gene: -
v_gene: TRBV7-2
j_gene: TRBJ2-2
CDR3nt: TGTGCCAGCAGCTTTACCACTTTGGGCGGGGAGCTGTTTTTT
CDR3aa: CASSFTTLGGELFF

len: 14
abundance: -
d_gene: -
v_gene: TRBV7-2
j_gene: TRBJ1-1
CDR3nt: TGTGCCAGCAGCGTGGACAGCGGGAACACTGAAGCTTTCTTT
CDR3aa: CASSVDSGNTEAFF

len: 20
abundance: -
d_gene: TRBD2
v_gene: TRBV4-1
j_gene: TRBJ2-7
CDR3nt: TGCGCCAGCAGCCAAGATTACATTCTAGCGGGACCTCGTCGAAGCCACGAGCAGTACTTC
CDR3aa: CASSQDYILAGPRRSHEQYF

len: 14
abundance: -
d_gene: TRBD1
v_gene: TRBV5-8
j_gene: TRBJ2-3
CDR3nt: TGTGCCAGCAGCTGGGGACAGGATCCAGATACGCAGTATTTT
CDR3aa: CASSWGQDPDTQYF

len: 17
abundance: few
d_gene: TRBD1
v_gene: TRBV19
j_gene: TRBJ1-5
CDR3nt: TGTGCCAGTAGTATGGCCTCGGACAGGGGGCACAATCAGCCCCAGCATTTT
CDR3aa: CASSMASDRGHNQPQHF

len: 14
abundance: -
d_gene: TRBD1
v_gene: TRBV18
j_gene: TRBJ2-2
CDR3nt: TGTGCCAGCTCAGCTTCGACAGGGCCCGGGGAGCTGTTTTTT
CDR3aa: CASSASTGPGELFF

len: 15
abundance: few
d_gene: -
v_gene: TRBV4-1
j_gene: TRBJ2-7
CDR3nt: TGCGCCAGCAGCCAACCAACCCGGGGGCGCTACGAGCAGTACTTC
CDR3aa: CASSQPTRGRYEQYF

len: 12
abundance: -
d_gene: -
v_gene: TRBV6-6
j_gene: TRBJ2-1
CDR3nt: TGTGCCAGCGGGACTCCTTACAATGAGCAGTTCTTC
CDR3aa: CASGTPYNEQFF

len: 14
abundance: -
d_gene: -
v_gene: TRBV30
j_gene: TRBJ1-2
CDR3nt: TGTGCCTGGAAAGGGGTTTCGGGATACGATGGCTACACCTTC
CDR3aa: CAWKGVSGYDGYTF

len: 16
abundance: -
d_gene: TRBD2
v_gene: TRBV6-5
j_gene: TRBJ2-1
CDR3nt: TGTGCCAGCAGTTACTCCCTAGCGGGAGGGCCGTATGAGCAGTTCTTC
CDR3aa: CASSYSLAGGPYEQFF

len: 13
abundance: -
d_gene: TRBD1
v_gene: TRBV28
j_gene: TRBJ2-7
CDR3nt: TGTGCCAGCATCCGGGACAGGGGCTACGAGCAGTACTTC
CDR3aa: CASIRDRGYEQYF

len: 15
abundance: -
d_gene: TRBD1
v_gene: TRBV10-3
j_gene: TRBJ2-1
CDR3nt: TGTGCCATCAGTGCGGGACAGGGGGCCTACAATGAGCAGTTCTTC
CDR3aa: CAISAGQGAYNEQFF

len: 15
abundance: -
d_gene: -
v_gene: TRBV5-1
j_gene: TRBJ2-5
CDR3nt: TGCGCCAGCAGCCTTGGATACACCAGACCCGAGACCCAGTACTTC
CDR3aa: CASSLGYTRPETQYF

len: 17
abundance: -
d_gene: TRBD1
v_gene: TRBV4-3
j_gene: TRBJ2-2
CDR3nt: TGCGCCAGCAGCCAGACGCCCGGGACAGGGGTAACCGGGGAGCTGTTTTTT
CDR3aa: CASSQTPGTGVTGELFF

len: 14
abundance: -
d_gene: -
v_gene: TRBV5-4
j_gene: TRBJ2-7
CDR3nt: TGTGCCAGCAGCTTGGAGGCTCACTCCTACGAGCAGTACTTC
CDR3aa: CASSLEAHSYEQYF

len: 15
abundance: -
d_gene: TRBD2
v_gene: TRBV5-6
j_gene: TRBJ2-7
CDR3nt: TGTGCCAGCAGCTGGGGACTAGCGGCCTCCTACGAGCAGTACTTC
CDR3aa: CASSWGLAASYEQYF

len: 14
abundance: -
d_gene: -
v_gene: TRBV4-3
j_gene: TRBJ1-5
CDR3nt: TGCGCCAGCAGCCAAGCGAGGGGAGGGCAGCCCCAGCATTTT
CDR3aa: CASSQARGGQPQHF

len: 13
abundance: few
d_gene: -
v_gene: TRBV6-5
j_gene: TRBJ1-1
CDR3nt: TGTGCCAGCAGCCCGAGGCGGGGCACTGAAGCTTTCTTT
CDR3aa: CASSPRRGTEAFF

len: 17
abundance: -
d_gene: -
v_gene: TRBV28
j_gene: TRBJ1-1
CDR3nt: TGTGCCAGCAGTTTATTAGCCGGGACGGCAATGAACACTGAAGCTTTCTTT
CDR3aa: CASSLLAGTAMNTEAFF

len: 16
abundance: -
d_gene: -
v_gene: TRBV5-1
j_gene: TRBJ2-3
CDR3nt: TGCGCCAGCGGAGCCAGGACGGACAGCTCCACAGATACGCAGTATTTT
CDR3aa: CASGARTDSSTDTQYF

len: 14
abundance: -
d_gene: TRBD2
v_gene: TRBV7-6
j_gene: TRBJ2-7
CDR3nt: TGTGCCAGCAGCTTAGTAGCGGGAGGGCGCGAGCAGTACTTC
CDR3aa: CASSLVAGGREQYF

len: 15
abundance: many
d_gene: -
v_gene: TRBV11-2
j_gene: TRBJ1-1
CDR3nt: TGTGCCAGCAGCTTGCTACAGGGATCGAACACTGAAGCTTTCTTT
CDR3aa: CASSLLQGSNTEAFF

len: 16
abundance: -
d_gene: -
v_gene: TRBV7-2
j_gene: TRBJ2-3
CDR3nt: TGTGCCAGCAGCACCGGGGCCTTCTGGGGCACAGATACGCAGTATTTT
CDR3aa: CASSTGAFWGTDTQYF

len: 14
abundance: -
d_gene: -
v_gene: TRBV6-5
j_gene: TRBJ2-7
CDR3nt: TGTGCCAGCAGACCCACCGGGACATCCTACGAGCAGTACTTC
CDR3aa: CASRPTGTSYEQYF

len: 14
abundance: -
d_gene: -
v_gene: TRBV5-1
j_gene: TRBJ1-1
CDR3nt: TGCGCCAGCAGTTTCGGGGGTTCGAGCACTGAAGCTTTCTTT
CDR3aa: CASSFGGSSTEAFF

len: 13
abundance: -
d_gene: -
v_gene: TRBV19
j_gene: TRBJ1-5
CDR3nt: TGTGCCAGTAGTAGAGAGGCCAATCAGCCCCAGCATTTT
CDR3aa: CASSREANQPQHF

len: 16
abundance: -
d_gene: TRBD1
v_gene: TRBV4-1
j_gene: TRBJ1-3
CDR3nt: TGCGCCAGCAGCCAAGATGGGGAGGGGGCGTTGGACACCATATATTTT
CDR3aa: CASSQDGEGALDTIYF

len: 15
abundance: -
d_gene: -
v_gene: TRBV4-2
j_gene: TRBJ2-5
CDR3nt: TGTGCCAGCAGCCAAGATCCCGGACTGCTGGAGACCCAGTACTTC
CDR3aa: CASSQDPGLLETQYF

len: 16
abundance: -
d_gene: -
v_gene: TRBV7-2
j_gene: TRBJ1-5
CDR3nt: TGTGCCAGCAGCTCATCTGGTGTGGGGATGTATCAGCCCCAGCATTTT
CDR3aa: CASSSSGVGMYQPQHF

len: 16
abundance: -
d_gene: TRBD2
v_gene: TRBV5-4
j_gene: TRBJ2-5
CDR3nt: TGTGCCAGCAGCTTTTCTGTCGCGGGAGCGGGGGAGACCCAGTACTTC
CDR3aa: CASSFSVAGAGETQYF

len: 14
abundance: -
d_gene: -
v_gene: TRBV28
j_gene: TRBJ1-4
CDR3nt: TGTGCCAGCAGGGACCGTGCAACTAATGAAAAACTGTTTTTT
CDR3aa: CASRDRATNEKLFF